Shown below are 12 T cell receptor beta chains from a single sample sequenced in a study of T-cell reconstitution after alpha-beta-depleted transplantation in children. A TCRbeta library incorporating unique molecular identifiers was prepared. TCRdb reprocessed the PCR reads with MiXCR, giving one entry per CDR3 protein. Among around 300,000 distinct CDR3 sequences listed, over 9% were seen once. The material sequenced was PBMCs, taken before TCRalphabeta/CD19-depleted stem cell transplant. Receptors were obtained from a boy in the first two years of life with acute myeloid leukemia, due to receive a stem cell transplant.

This clonotype occurred a few times. The chain combines TRBV18 with TRBJ1-5; D gene unclear. Germline V gives CDR1 KGHSH, CDR2 LQKENI. The length of the CDR3 is 16 residues. Between the trimmed V and J ends, which lost 2 bases and 4 bases, there was a span of 15 bases. CDR3 sequence reads: CASSPKAGGGNQPQHF. The CDR3 region has the DNA TGTGCCAGCTCACCAAAGGCAGGAGGCGGGAATCAGCCCCAGCATTTT.

This clonotype appeared a few times. The V call is TRBV29-1, the J call TRBJ2-1; TRBD2 might be the D (6 bases). Deletions cut 1 base from V and 3 bases from J, with 10 bases between. Germline V lookup: CDR1 SQVTM, CDR2 ANQGSEA. This CDR3 contains 14 residues. In DNA, the CDR3 is TGCAGCGTTGAAGGGGGGACTTACTACAATGAGCAGTTCTTC. This codes for CSVEGGTYYNEQFF.

CDR3 amino acids: CASSRTDQKEKLFF. The CDR3 nucleotides read TGTGCCAGCAGTCGGACAGATCAAAAGGAAAAACTGTTTTTT. The V and J genes are TRBV6-1 and TRBJ1-4, with TRBD1 as a possible D gene (6 bases). Trimming pared 5 bases from V and 8 bases from J, leaving 15 bases between. Germline CDR1 MNHNS, CDR2 SASEGT. The CDR3 contains 14 residues.

The chain has TRBV7-3 and TRBJ2-2, with 15 bases lining up with TRBD2. The CDR3 sequence is 18 residues long. Germline V CDR1 and CDR2: SGHTA, FQGTGA. V shed 0 bases, J shed 4 bases, and the junction held 3 bases outside the gene matches. In DNA form, the CDR3 reads TGTGCCAGCAGCTTAACCCCGGGACTAGCGGGGGGCACCGGGGAGCTGTTTTTT. Protein product: CASSLTPGLAGGTGELFF. The whole variable domain, filled in from reference TRBV7-3 and TRBJ2-2, reads GAGVSQTPSNKVTEKGKYVELRCDPISGHTALYWYRQSLGQGPEFLIYFQGTGAADDSGLPNDRFFAVRPEGSVSTLKIQRTERGDSAVYLCASSLTPGLAGGTGELFFGEGSRLTVL.

For this clonotype: Just one base apart from a much larger clone, this may be a read error. The chain recombines TRBV20-1 with TRBJ2-2; 8 bases are shared with TRBD1. The CDR3 consists of 15 residues. Germline CDR1 DFQATT, CDR2 SNEGSKA (reference sequence). The CDR3 region is CGAIRTGQDTGELFF. Here the CDR3 DNA reads TGCGGTGCTATACGGACAGGGCAAGACACCGGGGAGCTGTTTTTT.

In its sample, this clonotype was seen many times. The gene calls are TRBV5-1 and TRBJ2-7, with 13 bases lining up with TRBD2. This CDR3 comprises 15 residues. The germline gives CDR1 SGHRS, CDR2 YFSETQ. Trimming cost V 3 bases and J 5 bases; bases outside gene matches: 5. The CDR3 region has the DNA TGCGCCAGCAGCTGGGGACTAGCGGGAATGGACGAGCAGTACTTC. This gives the protein CASSWGLAGMDEQYF.

This clonotype was seen many times. This sequence joins TRBV5-4 and TRBJ2-3; TRBD1 is a possible D gene (6 bases). Looked up from germline, CDR1 is SGHNT and CDR2 is YYREEE (reference sequence). This CDR3 has 15 amino acids. Trimming left V 0 bases short and J 1 base short, with 9 bases between. CDR3 sequence (DNA): TGTGCCAGCAGCTTGGACAGGGAAGGCACAGATACGCAGTATTTT. Translated: CASSLDREGTDTQYF.

The sample holds many counts of this clonotype. CDR3 bases: TGTGCCATCAGTGGGGGGGTAGCGGGGGGCGGAAATGGCTACGAGCAGTACTTC. Protein sequence: CAISGGVAGGGNGYEQYF. This chain uses TRBV10-3 with TRBJ2-7; the match to TRBD2 covers 10 bases. The trim removed 4 bases at V and 3 bases at J, leaving 15 bases unmatched. CDR1 and CDR2 (germline): ENHRY, SYGVKD. This CDR3 spans 18 amino acids.

This clonotype has a single count. This clone may be a read error of a much larger clone one base away. J is TRBJ1-4 and V is TRBV7-9; D is ambiguous. Germline assignment: CDR1 SEHNR and CDR2 FQNEAQ (reference sequence). This CDR3 has 16 amino acids. Here the CDR3 DNA reads TGTGCCAACAGCGCACGGAGCTCTGCAACTAATGAAAAACTGTTTTTT. Protein sequence: CANSARSSATNEKLFF.

This clonotype showed up many times. The chain links TRBV4-3 to TRBJ2-7; 10 bases are a match to TRBD1. The germline V gene has CDR1 LGHNA and CDR2 YSLEER. Trimming removed 0 bases from V and 2 bases from J; junction bases left unmatched: 7. This CDR3 contains 17 residues. CDR3 in amino acids: CASSQDLDGQGAYEQYF. The CDR3, as DNA: TGCGCCAGCAGCCAAGATCTTGACGGACAGGGGGCCTACGAGCAGTACTTC.

This clonotype was recorded many times. This chain links TRBV6-1 with TRBJ1-3, with D possibly matching TRBD1 (5 bases). This CDR3 spans 15 amino acids. Per germline, CDR1 MNHNS and CDR2 SASEGT. V was pared by 6 bases and J by 0 bases, with 12 bases between. The CDR3 sequence: CASSAGRYSGNTIYF. The CDR3 coding sequence is TGTGCCAGCAGCGCAGGGAGGTACTCTGGAAACACCATATATTTT.

V usage is TRBV4-1 and J usage is TRBJ2-5, with 10 bases fitting TRBD1. CDR1 is MGHRA and CDR2 is YSYEKL in the germline V gene. V lost 3 bases and J lost 6; bases outside the gene matches: 10. The CDR3 sequence is 16 residues long. CDR3 loop: CASSHEPGQGPQTQYF. In DNA, the CDR3 is TGCGCCAGCAGCCATGAACCGGGACAGGGGCCTCAGACCCAGTACTTC.